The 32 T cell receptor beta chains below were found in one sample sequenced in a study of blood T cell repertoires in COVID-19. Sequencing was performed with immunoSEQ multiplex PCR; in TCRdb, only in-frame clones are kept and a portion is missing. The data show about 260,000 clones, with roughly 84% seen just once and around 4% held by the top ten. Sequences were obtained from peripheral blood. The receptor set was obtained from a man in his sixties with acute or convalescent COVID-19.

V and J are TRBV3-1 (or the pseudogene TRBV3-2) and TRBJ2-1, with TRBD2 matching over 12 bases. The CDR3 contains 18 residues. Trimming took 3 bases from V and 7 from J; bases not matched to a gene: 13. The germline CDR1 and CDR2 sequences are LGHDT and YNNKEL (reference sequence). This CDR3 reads CASSQKGGTSGLGNEQFF. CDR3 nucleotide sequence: TGTGCCAGCAGCCAGAAAGGAGGGACTAGCGGGTTAGGAAATGAGCAGTTCTTC.

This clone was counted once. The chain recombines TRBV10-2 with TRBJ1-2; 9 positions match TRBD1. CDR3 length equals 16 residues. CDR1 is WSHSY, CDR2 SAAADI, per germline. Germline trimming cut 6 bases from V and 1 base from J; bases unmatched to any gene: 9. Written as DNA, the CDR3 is TGCGCCAGCAGGCCTCCGGGACAGGGCCTTAACTATGGCTACACCTTC. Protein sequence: CASRPPGQGLNYGYTF.

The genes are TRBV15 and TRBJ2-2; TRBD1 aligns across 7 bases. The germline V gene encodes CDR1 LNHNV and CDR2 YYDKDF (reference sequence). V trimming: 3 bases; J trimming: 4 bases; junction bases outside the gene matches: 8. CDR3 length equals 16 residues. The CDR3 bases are TGTGCCACCAGCAGCAGGGGGAAGGGGTTCACCGGGGAGCTGTTTTTT. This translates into CATSSRGKGFTGELFF.

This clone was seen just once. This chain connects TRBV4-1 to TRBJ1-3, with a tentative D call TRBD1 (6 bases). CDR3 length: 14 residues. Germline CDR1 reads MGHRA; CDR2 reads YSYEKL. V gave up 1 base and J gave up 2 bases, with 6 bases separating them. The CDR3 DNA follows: TGCGCCAGCAGCCAAGCAGGGGCTGGAAACACCATATATTTT. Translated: CASSQAGAGNTIYF.

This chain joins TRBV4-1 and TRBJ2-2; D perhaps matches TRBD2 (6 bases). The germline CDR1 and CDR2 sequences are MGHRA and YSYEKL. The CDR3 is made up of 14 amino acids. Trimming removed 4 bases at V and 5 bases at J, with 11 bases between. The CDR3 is CASSLVAGTGELFF. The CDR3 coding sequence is TGCGCCAGCAGCCTTGTGGCGGGGACCGGGGAGCTGTTTTTT.

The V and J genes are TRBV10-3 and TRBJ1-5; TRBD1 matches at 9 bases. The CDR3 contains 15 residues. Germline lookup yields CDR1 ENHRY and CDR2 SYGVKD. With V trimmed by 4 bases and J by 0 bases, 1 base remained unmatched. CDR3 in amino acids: CAISGTGDSNQPQHF. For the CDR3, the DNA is TGTGCCATCAGTGGGACAGGGGATAGCAATCAGCCCCAGCATTTT.

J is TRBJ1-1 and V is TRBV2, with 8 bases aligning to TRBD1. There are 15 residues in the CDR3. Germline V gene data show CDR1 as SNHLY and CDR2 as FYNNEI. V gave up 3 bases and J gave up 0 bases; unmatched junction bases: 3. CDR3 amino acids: CASSEDRELNTEAFF. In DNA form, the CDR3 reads TGTGCCAGCAGTGAGGACAGGGAATTGAACACTGAAGCTTTCTTT.

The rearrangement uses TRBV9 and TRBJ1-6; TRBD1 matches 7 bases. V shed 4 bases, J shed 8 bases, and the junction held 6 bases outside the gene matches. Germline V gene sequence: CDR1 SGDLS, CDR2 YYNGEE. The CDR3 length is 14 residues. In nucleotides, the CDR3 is TGTGCCAGCAGCTGGGGGACAGTCGATTCACCCCTCCACTTT. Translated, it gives CASSWGTVDSPLHF. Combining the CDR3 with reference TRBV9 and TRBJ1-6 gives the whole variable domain DSGVTQTPKHLITATGQRVTLRCSPRSGDLSVYWYQQSLDQGLQFLIQYYNGEERAKGNILERFSAQQFPDLHSELNLSSLELGDSALYFCASSWGTVDSPLHFGNGTRLTVT.

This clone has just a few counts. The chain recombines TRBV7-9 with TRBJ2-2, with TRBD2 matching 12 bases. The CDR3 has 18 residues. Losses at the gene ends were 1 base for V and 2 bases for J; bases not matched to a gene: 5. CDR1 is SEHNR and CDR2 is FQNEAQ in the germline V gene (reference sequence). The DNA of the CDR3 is TGTGCCAGCAGCTTAGGCAGGACTAGCGGGGTCAACACCGGGGAGCTGTTTTTT. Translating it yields CASSLGRTSGVNTGELFF. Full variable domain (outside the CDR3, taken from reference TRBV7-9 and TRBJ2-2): DTGVSQNPRHKITKRGQNVTFRCDPISEHNRLYWYRQTLGQGPEFLTYFQNEAQLEKSRLLSDRFSAERPKGSFSTLEIQRTEQGDSAMYLCASSLGRTSGVNTGELFFGEGSRLTVL.

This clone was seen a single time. The CDR3 sequence is CASSQGWGDSYEQYF. CDR3 DNA: TGCGCCAGCAGCCAAGGATGGGGGGACTCCTACGAGCAGTACTTC. This chain uses TRBV4-1 with TRBJ2-7; D might be TRBD2 (6 bases). The germline CDR1 and CDR2 sequences are MGHRA and YSYEKL. V was trimmed by 1 base and J by 0 bases, leaving 10 bases between them. CDR3 length: 15 residues.

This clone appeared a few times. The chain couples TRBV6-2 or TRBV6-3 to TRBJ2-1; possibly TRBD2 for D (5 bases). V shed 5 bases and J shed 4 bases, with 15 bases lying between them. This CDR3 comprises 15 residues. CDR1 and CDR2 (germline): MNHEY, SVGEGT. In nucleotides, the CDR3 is TGTGCCAGCAGTCTTTTAGCGACGGTGTACAATGAGCAGTTCTTC. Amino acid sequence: CASSLLATVYNEQFF.

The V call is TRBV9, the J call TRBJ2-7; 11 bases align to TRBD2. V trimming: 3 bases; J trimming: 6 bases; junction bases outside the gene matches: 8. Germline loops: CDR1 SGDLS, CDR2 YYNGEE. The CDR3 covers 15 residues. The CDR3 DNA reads TGTGCCAGCAGCGACCTAGCGGGAGGCCTGGCCGAGCAGTACTTC. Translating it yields CASSDLAGGLAEQYF.

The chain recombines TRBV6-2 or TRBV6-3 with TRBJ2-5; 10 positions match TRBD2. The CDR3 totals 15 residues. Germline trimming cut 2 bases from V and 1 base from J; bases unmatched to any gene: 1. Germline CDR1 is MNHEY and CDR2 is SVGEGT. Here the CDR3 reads CASSYGLAVQETQYF. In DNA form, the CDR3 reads TGTGCCAGCAGTTACGGACTAGCGGTCCAAGAGACCCAGTACTTC.

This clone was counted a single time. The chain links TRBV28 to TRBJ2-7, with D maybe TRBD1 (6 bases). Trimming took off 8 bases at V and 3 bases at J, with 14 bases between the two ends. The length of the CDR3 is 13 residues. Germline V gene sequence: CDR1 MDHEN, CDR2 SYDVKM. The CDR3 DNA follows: TGTGCCAGCTTACGTAGGGACAACTACGAGCAGTACTTC. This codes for CASLRRDNYEQYF.

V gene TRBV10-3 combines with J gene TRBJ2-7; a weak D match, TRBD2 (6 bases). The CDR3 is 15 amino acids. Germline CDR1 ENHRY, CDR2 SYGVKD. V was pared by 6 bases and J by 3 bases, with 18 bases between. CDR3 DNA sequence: TGTGCCATCAGGGGGGAAGCGGGTTGGAGCTACGAGCAGTACTTC. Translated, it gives CAIRGEAGWSYEQYF.

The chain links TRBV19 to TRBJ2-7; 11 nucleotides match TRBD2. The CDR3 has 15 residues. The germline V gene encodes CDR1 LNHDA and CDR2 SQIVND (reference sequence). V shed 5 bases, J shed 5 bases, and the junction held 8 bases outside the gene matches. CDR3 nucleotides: TGTGCCAGTAGTGTGACTAGCGGGACCTGGGACGAGCAGTACTTC. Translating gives CASSVTSGTWDEQYF.

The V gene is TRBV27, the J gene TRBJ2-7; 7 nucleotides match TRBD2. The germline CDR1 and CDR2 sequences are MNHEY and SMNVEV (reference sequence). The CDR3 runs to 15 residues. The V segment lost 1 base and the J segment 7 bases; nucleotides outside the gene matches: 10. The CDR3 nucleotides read TGTGCCAGCAGTTTATGGGGGAGGGCCCCGGGGGAGCAGTACTTC. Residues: CASSLWGRAPGEQYF.

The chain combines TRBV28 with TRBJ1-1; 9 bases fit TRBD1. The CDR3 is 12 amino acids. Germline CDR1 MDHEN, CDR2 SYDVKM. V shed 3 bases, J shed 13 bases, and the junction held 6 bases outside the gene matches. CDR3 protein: CASSFRDRGDFF. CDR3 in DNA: TGTGCCAGCAGTTTCCGCGACAGGGGGGATTTCTTT.

The CDR3 loop reads CASSDVRQGYGYTF. The CDR3, as DNA: TGCGCCAGCAGTGATGTTCGGCAGGGCTATGGCTACACCTTC. V gene TRBV10-2 combines with J gene TRBJ1-2; D is possibly TRBD1 (5 bases). V lost 3 bases and J lost 4, with 12 bases in between. The germline CDR1 and CDR2 sequences are WSHSY and SAAADI. The CDR3 totals 14 residues.

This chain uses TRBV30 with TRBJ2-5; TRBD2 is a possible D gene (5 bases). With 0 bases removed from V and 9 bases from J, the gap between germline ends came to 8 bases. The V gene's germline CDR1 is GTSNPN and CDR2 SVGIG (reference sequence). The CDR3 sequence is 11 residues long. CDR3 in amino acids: CAWSVRGPQYF. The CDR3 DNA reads TGTGCCTGGAGTGTACGGGGTCCCCAGTACTTC.

The DNA for the CDR3 is TGTGCCAGCAGCTTAAGCGGGGGGGCTTTCTACAATGAGCAGTTCTTC. Its translation: CASSLSGGAFYNEQFF. The chain has TRBV11-2 and TRBJ2-1, with 10 bases aligning to TRBD2. There are 16 residues in the CDR3. After removal of 2 bases from V and 3 bases from J, the junction contained 4 bases not matched to a gene. Germline V lookup: CDR1 SGHAT, CDR2 FQNNGV.

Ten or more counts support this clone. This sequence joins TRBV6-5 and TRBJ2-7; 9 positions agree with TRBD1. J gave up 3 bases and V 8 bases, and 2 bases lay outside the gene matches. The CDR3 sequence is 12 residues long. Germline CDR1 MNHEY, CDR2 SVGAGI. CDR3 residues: CASRDRVYEQYF. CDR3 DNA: TGTGCCAGCCGGGACAGGGTCTACGAGCAGTACTTC.

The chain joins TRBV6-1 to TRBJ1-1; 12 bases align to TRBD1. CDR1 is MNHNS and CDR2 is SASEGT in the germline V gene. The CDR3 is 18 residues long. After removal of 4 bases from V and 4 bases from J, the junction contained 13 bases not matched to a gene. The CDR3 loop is CASSGGAGTGGSGTEAFF. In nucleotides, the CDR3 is TGTGCCAGCAGTGGTGGGGCCGGGACAGGGGGCTCGGGCACTGAAGCTTTCTTT.

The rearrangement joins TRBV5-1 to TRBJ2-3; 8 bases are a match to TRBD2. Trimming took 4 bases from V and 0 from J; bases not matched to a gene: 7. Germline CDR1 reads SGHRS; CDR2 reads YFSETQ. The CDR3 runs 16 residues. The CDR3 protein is CASSPTSVASTDTQYF. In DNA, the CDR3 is TGCGCCAGCAGCCCGACTAGCGTAGCTAGCACAGATACGCAGTATTTT.

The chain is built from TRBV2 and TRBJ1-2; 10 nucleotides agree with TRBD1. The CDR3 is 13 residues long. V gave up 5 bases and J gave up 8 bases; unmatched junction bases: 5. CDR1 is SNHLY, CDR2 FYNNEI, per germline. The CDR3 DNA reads TGTGCCAGCAGTAGGACAGGGGGAGAGGGCTACACCTTC. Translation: CASSRTGGEGYTF.

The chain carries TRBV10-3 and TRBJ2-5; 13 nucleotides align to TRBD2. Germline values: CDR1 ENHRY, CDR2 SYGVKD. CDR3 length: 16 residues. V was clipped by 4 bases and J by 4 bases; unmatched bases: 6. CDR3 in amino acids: CAISVRTSGSVETQYF. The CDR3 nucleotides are TGTGCCATCAGTGTTAGGACTAGCGGGAGTGTAGAGACCCAGTACTTC.

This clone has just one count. CDR3 amino acids: CASSAPLGWGVREQYF. CDR3 sequence (DNA): TGTGCCAGCAGTGCCCCCTTAGGGTGGGGAGTGAGGGAGCAGTACTTC. The J gene is TRBJ2-7, the V gene TRBV27, with D tentatively TRBD2 (5 bases). Trimming removed 5 bases from V and 7 bases from J, with 24 bases in between. Germline V gives CDR1 MNHEY, CDR2 SMNVEV (reference sequence). The CDR3 runs to 16 residues.

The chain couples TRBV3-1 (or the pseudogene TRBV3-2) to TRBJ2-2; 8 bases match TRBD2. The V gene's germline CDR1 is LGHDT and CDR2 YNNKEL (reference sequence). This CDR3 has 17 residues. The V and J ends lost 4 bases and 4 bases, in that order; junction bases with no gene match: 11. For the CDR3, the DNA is TGTGCCAGCAGCCGTAGCGGGACGATGTCGAGCACCGGGGAGCTGTTTTTT. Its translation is CASSRSGTMSSTGELFF.

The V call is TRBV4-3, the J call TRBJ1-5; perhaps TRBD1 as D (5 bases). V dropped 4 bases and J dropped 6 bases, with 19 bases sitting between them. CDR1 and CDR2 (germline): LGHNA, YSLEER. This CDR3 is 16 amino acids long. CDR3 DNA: TGCGCCAGCAGCCGCACATGGGGCCCGACGGCTCAGCCCCAGCATTTT. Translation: CASSRTWGPTAQPQHF.

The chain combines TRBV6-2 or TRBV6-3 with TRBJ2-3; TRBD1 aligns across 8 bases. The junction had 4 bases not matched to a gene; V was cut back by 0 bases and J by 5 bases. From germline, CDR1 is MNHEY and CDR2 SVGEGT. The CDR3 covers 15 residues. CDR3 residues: CASSYSTGAGDTQYF. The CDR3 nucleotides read TGTGCCAGCAGTTACTCGACAGGGGCGGGAGATACGCAGTATTTT.

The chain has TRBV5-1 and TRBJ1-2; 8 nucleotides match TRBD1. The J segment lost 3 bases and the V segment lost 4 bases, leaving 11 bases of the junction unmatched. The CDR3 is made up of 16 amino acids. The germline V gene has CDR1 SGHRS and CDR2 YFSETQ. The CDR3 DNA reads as TGCGCCAGCAGCCGACTATCACCGGACAGGGACTATGGCTACACCTTC. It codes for CASSRLSPDRDYGYTF.

The CDR3 nucleotides read TGCGCCAGCAGTGACCCACCCGCCGGACTAGCGGGGAATGAGCAGTTCTTC. Encoded protein: CASSDPPAGLAGNEQFF. This chain uses TRBV10-1 with TRBJ2-1; TRBD2 matches 12 bases. This CDR3 has 17 amino acids. Trimming removed 3 bases from V and 7 bases from J; junction bases left unmatched: 10. CDR1 and CDR2 from the germline V gene are WNHNN and SYGVQD (reference sequence).